The T cell receptor (beta chain) described here comes from a study of technical replicates of blood from a handful of donors. The CDR3 runs 14 residues. J was trimmed by 3 bases and V by 4 bases; bases with no gene match: 5. The germline CDR1 and CDR2 sequences are SGHRS and YFSETQ. The count of this clone is one. The assay was immunoSEQ multiplex PCR, and TCRdb's table has in-frame clones only and misses some. The data show 80,000 to 95,000 clones, with around 94% seen just once and roughly 0.28% held by the top ten. The sequencing input was T cells isolated from PBMCs. J is TRBJ2-7 and V is TRBV5-1, with 9 bases aligning to TRBD1. The clonotype originates from a human donor in good health. For the CDR3, the DNA is TGCGCCAGCAGCCCGGGACAGGGCGGCTACGAGCAGTACTTC. Protein product: CASSPGQGGYEQYF.